A selection of T cell receptor beta chains follows, all from one sample in a study of T cell responses to AZD1222 COVID-19 vaccine. Measured with immunoSEQ multiplex PCR; TCRdb has only the in-frame clones, and not every one. The sample yields more than 95,000 clones, around nine tenths seen once. This specimen was peripheral blood, taken on day 0 of AZD1222 vaccination. These receptors were taken from an adult in good health. Each CDR3 is given with its conserved first and last residue. Each record gives: clone size, V gene, CDR3 protein. Not every row has a clone size; where given, it reads once, few, many or a size class.

>.|TRBV27
CASRTGLAGVYEQYF
>once|TRBV6-1
CASSEGGQGSYGYTF
>few|TRBV15
CATSGRKNEKLFF
>.|TRBV2
CASNTRLAGGEETQYF
>.|TRBV5-5
CASSRVGIGNQPQHF
>.|TRBV10-3
CAIEGRLNTEAFF
>.|TRBV4-1
CASSQESGRYGYTF
>.|TRBV9
CASSVRDSSNYGYTF
>.|TRBV6-2/TRBV6-3
CASSRIWDRRNQPQHF
>.|TRBV30
CAWRSDRGGNTIYF
>few|TRBV5-1
CASSKRTGTTNTGELFF
>.|TRBV11-2
CASSLGDRGRVTDTQYF
>.|TRBV24-1
CATSDLRWDNEQFF
>.|TRBV7-2
CASSSPGLAGKREQFF
>.|TRBV4-2
CASSPSGRGYEQYF
>.|TRBV12-3/TRBV12-4
CASSPLHYAFF
>.|TRBV7-2
CASSATGRNSPLHF
>.|TRBV9
CASSVGGSLRNEQFF
>.|TRBV7-6
CASSRTQGSNSPLHF
>.|TRBV5-1
CASSFDPTYEQYF
>.|TRBV5-1
CASSSRDNDYGYTF
>.|TRBV5-6
CASSFRSTGDTEAFF
>.|TRBV15
CATSRDYPAGVGEQFF
>.|TRBV3-1/TRBV3-2
CASSQTQETQYF
>.|TRBV28
CASSVDRAPYGYTF
>.|TRBV2
CASLRDNNSPLHF
>once|TRBV18
CASSSGLAGPADTQYF
>.|TRBV7-3
CASSQGGTGTSYTF
>.|TRBV10-3
CASRDREDEKLFF
>few|TRBV18
CASSPLITGGRHEQYF
>.|TRBV4-2
CASSQGQGPNQPQHF
>.|TRBV6-9
CASSYQGPPSEQYF
>.|TRBV20-1
CSARFTDTQYF
>.|TRBV19
CASNRGSQPQHF
>.|TRBV6-1
CASSELGGQSYEQYF
>.|TRBV27
CASSKLAGTGNEQFF